Shown below are 20 T cell receptor beta chains from a single sample sequenced in a study of CD8+CD57+ T cells in acquired aplastic anemia. According to the study, genomic DNA was the template for TCR beta VDJ and CDR3 profiling. TCRdb called the reads again in MiXCR, with one record for every CDR3 protein. The sample lists 150,000 to 200,000 distinct CDR3 sequences, 64% occurring once. The sample comprised sorted CD4+, CD8+, or CD8+CD57+ T cells (not recorded which) from PBMCs. The receptors come from a human donor with severe aplastic anemia or a healthy control (not recorded which).

The chain couples TRBV7-3 to TRBJ1-1, with unresolved D. V was shortened by 1 base and J by 0 bases, with 3 bases between the two germline ends. Germline V CDR1 and CDR2: SGHTA, FQGTGA. CDR3 length equals 13 residues. CDR3 loop: CASSLSVNTEAFF. Written as DNA, the CDR3 is TGTGCCAGCAGCTTAAGCGTGAACACTGAAGCTTTCTTT.

This clonotype appeared a single time. A junction end diverges from the germline sequence, so it may reflect a read error. The rearrangement links TRBV20-1 to TRBJ1-1; TRBD1 is a possible D gene (6 bases). This CDR3 has 15 residues. Germline CDR1 reads DFQATT; CDR2 reads SNEGSKA (reference sequence). The CDR3 loop is CSARDTSGVNTEAFF. CDR3 coding DNA: TGCAGTGCTAGAGATACTTCAGGGGTCAACACTGAAGCTTTCTTC.

CDR3 DNA sequence: TGTGCCAGCAGCTTAGGTGGGACAGGGGGCGTCGACGAGCAGTACTTC. Translation gives CASSLGGTGGVDEQYF. The rearrangement uses TRBV7-9 and TRBJ2-7; 12 bases are shared with TRBD1. The CDR3 spans 16 residues. Trimming at V came to 1 base and at J to 5 bases, leaving 6 bases not matched to a gene. CDR1 SEHNR and CDR2 FQNEAQ come from the germline V gene (reference sequence).

The chain uses TRBV19 and TRBJ1-1; perhaps TRBD1 as D (5 bases). Germline lookup yields CDR1 LNHDA and CDR2 SQIVND (reference sequence). The CDR3 spans 12 residues. V gave up 8 bases and J gave up 3 bases, with 10 bases separating them. The CDR3 coding sequence is TGTGCCAGTGGGGCGATGGACACTGAAGCTTTCTTT. This gives the protein CASGAMDTEAFF.

This clonotype has at least ten counts. J is TRBJ2-7 and V is TRBV29-1; 8 bases map to TRBD2. V dropped 6 bases and J dropped 3; count of bases not matched to a gene: 4. The CDR3 sequence is 12 residues long. Germline CDR1 is SQVTM and CDR2 is ANQGSEA. CDR3: CSVPGGSYEQYF. In nucleotides, the CDR3 is TGCAGCGTGCCGGGAGGGAGCTACGAGCAGTACTTC.

The chain has TRBV6-5 and TRBJ1-4, with D possibly matching TRBD1 (6 bases). Germline CDR1 reads MNHEY; CDR2 reads SVGAGI. The V gene lost 2 bases and the J gene lost 4 bases, with 23 bases spanning the gap. The length of the CDR3 is 19 residues. The CDR3 sequence is CASSYRSPGRDTFNEKLFF. CDR3 coding DNA: TGTGCCAGCAGTTACCGTTCCCCGGGAAGGGACACCTTTAATGAAAAACTGTTTTTT.

The CDR3: CSVEGGQPHPNYGYTF. As DNA, the CDR3 is TGCAGCGTTGAAGGTGGACAGCCCCATCCAAACTATGGCTACACCTTC. The rearrangement uses TRBV29-1 and TRBJ1-2; maybe TRBD1 (6 bases). Germline V gene lookup returns CDR1 SQVTM and CDR2 ANQGSEA. The CDR3 runs to 16 residues. V dropped 1 base and J dropped 2 bases, with 17 bases sitting between them.

V is TRBV7-2 and J is TRBJ1-6; D is unclear. CDR1 SGHTA and CDR2 FQGNSA come from the germline V gene. The length of the CDR3 is 11 residues. Between the trimmed V and J ends, which lost 5 bases and 8 bases, there was a span of 4 bases. The CDR3 is CASSPDSPLHF. The CDR3 nucleotides are TGTGCCAGCAGCCCCGATTCACCCCTCCACTTT.

The chain carries TRBV20-1 and TRBJ2-3; 10 bases line up with TRBD2. The tail of the sequence fits TRBJ2-5 better, so the J call may be wrong. Germline lookup yields CDR1 DFQATT and CDR2 SNEGSKA (reference sequence). The CDR3 is 14 amino acids. CDR3 nucleotide sequence: TGCAGTGCTGAAAGCGGGGGGGCCGGGGAGACCCAGTACTTC. This sequence encodes CSAESGGAGETQYF.

This clonotype appeared a few times. J is TRBJ2-7 and V is TRBV15; D remains ambiguous. The V end was cut by 0 bases, the J end by 9 bases, with 12 bases between. Germline loops: CDR1 LNHNV, CDR2 YYDKDF (reference sequence). This CDR3 contains 13 residues. DNA for the CDR3: TGTGCCACCAGCAGAGATCCCCAGCAAGGGCAGTACTTC. This translates into CATSRDPQQGQYF.

The V and J genes are TRBV5-1 and TRBJ1-2, with D perhaps matching TRBD1 (6 bases). Germline CDR1 and CDR2: SGHRS and YFSETQ. Trimming took 4 bases from V and 4 from J, leaving 17 bases between them. The CDR3 covers 15 residues. The CDR3 sequence is CASSMGAGEGYGYTF. The DNA for the CDR3 is TGCGCCAGCAGCATGGGTGCAGGGGAGGGCTATGGCTACACCTTC. The full variable domain, in which reference TRBV5-1 and TRBJ1-2 provide the parts outside the CDR3, is KAGVTQTPRYLIKTRGQQVTLSCSPISGHRSVSWYQQTPGQGLQFLFEYFSETQRNKGNFPGRFSGRQFSNSRSEMNVSTLELGDSALYLCASSMGAGEGYGYTFGSGTRLTVV.

The chain carries TRBV20-1 and TRBJ1-1; unclear D gene. Germline V CDR1 and CDR2: DFQATT, SNEGSKA (reference sequence). The CDR3 totals 14 residues. V dropped 5 bases and J dropped 1 base, with 14 bases sitting between them. CDR3 DNA sequence: TGCAGTGCTCCATGGACGGGGAGGAACACTGAAGCTTTCTTT. Translating it yields CSAPWTGRNTEAFF.

This clonotype was counted only a few times. This sequence joins TRBV7-6 and TRBJ2-7; 11 bases agree with TRBD2. Germline loops: CDR1 SGHVS, CDR2 FNYEAQ. CDR3 length: 18 amino acids. Trimming at V came to 3 bases and at J to 4 bases, leaving 14 bases not matched to a gene. The CDR3 spells CASSFETSGAPLSYEQYF. The CDR3 bases are TGTGCCAGCAGCTTCGAGACTAGCGGGGCGCCTTTGAGTTACGAGCAGTACTTC.

The chain couples TRBV19 to TRBJ2-7; tentative D call: TRBD2 (5 bases). Trimming took off 3 bases at V and 2 bases at J, with 11 bases between the two ends. CDR1 and CDR2 from the germline V gene are LNHDA and SQIVND (reference sequence). The CDR3 is 14 amino acids. CDR3 amino acids: CASSIGQRTYEQYF. CDR3 nucleotide sequence: TGTGCCAGTAGTATTGGCCAGCGGACCTACGAGCAGTACTTC.

This clonotype has at least ten counts. The chain combines TRBV12-3 or TRBV12-4 with TRBJ1-2, with D hard to call. Trimming cost V 3 bases and J 3 bases, with 8 bases left between them. This CDR3 region has 13 residues. The CDR3: CASSFGVDYGYTF. CDR3 sequence (DNA): TGTGCCAGCAGTTTCGGTGTGGACTATGGCTACACCTTC.

The gene calls are TRBV6-5 and TRBJ1-1; TRBD1 matches 7 bases. Germline values: CDR1 MNHEY, CDR2 SVGAGI. The ends lost 0 bases at V and 6 bases at J; junction bases unmatched: 10. The CDR3 extends over 16 amino acids. The CDR3: CASSYSPGTVVAEAFF. CDR3 coding DNA: TGTGCCAGCAGTTACTCTCCAGGGACAGTAGTTGCTGAAGCTTTCTTT.

The chain is built from TRBV20-1 and TRBJ2-7; possible D gene TRBD2, 5 bases. The ends were cut back, 7 bases at V and 3 bases at J, with 13 bases in the middle. Germline V CDR1 and CDR2: DFQATT, SNEGSKA (reference sequence). CDR3 length equals 12 residues. CDR3 residues: CSVSVGGYEQYF. The CDR3 DNA reads as TGCAGTGTTAGCGTCGGTGGCTACGAGCAGTACTTC.

In its sample, this clonotype was seen many times. This rearrangement joins TRBV6-5 to TRBJ1-2, with TRBD1 matching over 9 bases. The V gene's germline CDR1 is MNHEY and CDR2 SVGAGI. The ends lost 0 bases at V and 4 bases at J; junction bases unmatched: 3. This CDR3 has 15 amino acids. The CDR3 reads CASSYSGTGFYGYTF. The CDR3 DNA sequence: TGTGCCAGCAGTTACTCCGGGACAGGGTTCTATGGCTACACCTTC.

The gene calls are TRBV19 and TRBJ1-1; D might be TRBD1 (6 bases). The CDR3 spans 13 residues. Germline V lookup: CDR1 LNHDA, CDR2 SQIVND (reference sequence). V was trimmed by 7 bases and J by 10 bases, leaving 19 bases between them. CDR3 residues: CASTKEQGGVAFF. Written as DNA, the CDR3 is TGTGCCAGTACCAAAGAACAGGGAGGGGTAGCTTTCTTT. The whole variable domain, filled in from reference TRBV19 and TRBJ1-1, reads DGGITQSPKYLFRKEGQNVTLSCEQNLNHDAMYWYRQDPGQGLRLIYYSQIVNDFQKGDIAEGYSVSREKKESFPLTVTSAQKNPTAFYLCASTKEQGGVAFFGQGTRLTVV.

The genes are TRBV27 and TRBJ1-1, with a tentative D call TRBD1 (6 bases). The ends were cut back, 6 bases at V and 4 bases at J, with 12 bases in the middle. The CDR3 runs to 13 residues. Germline-derived CDR1 and CDR2 are MNHEY and SMNVEV (reference sequence). CDR3 bases: TGTGCCAGCAGCGTGGGGGGCATCACTGAAGCTTTCTTT. Translated: CASSVGGITEAFF.